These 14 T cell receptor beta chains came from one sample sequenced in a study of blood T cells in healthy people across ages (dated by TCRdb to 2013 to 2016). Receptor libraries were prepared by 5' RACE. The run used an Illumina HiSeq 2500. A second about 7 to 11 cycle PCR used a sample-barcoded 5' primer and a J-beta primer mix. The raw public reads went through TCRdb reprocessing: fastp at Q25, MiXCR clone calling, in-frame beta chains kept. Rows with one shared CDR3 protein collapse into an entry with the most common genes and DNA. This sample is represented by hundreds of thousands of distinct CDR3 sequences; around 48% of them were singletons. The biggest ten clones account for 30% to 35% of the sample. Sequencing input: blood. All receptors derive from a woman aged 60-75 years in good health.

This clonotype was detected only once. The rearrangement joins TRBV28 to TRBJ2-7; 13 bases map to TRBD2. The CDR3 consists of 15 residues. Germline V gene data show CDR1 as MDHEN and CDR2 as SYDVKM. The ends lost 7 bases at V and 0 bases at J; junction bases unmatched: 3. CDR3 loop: CASKRTSGSSYEQYF. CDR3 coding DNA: TGTGCCAGCAAGAGGACTAGCGGGAGCTCCTACGAGCAGTACTTC.

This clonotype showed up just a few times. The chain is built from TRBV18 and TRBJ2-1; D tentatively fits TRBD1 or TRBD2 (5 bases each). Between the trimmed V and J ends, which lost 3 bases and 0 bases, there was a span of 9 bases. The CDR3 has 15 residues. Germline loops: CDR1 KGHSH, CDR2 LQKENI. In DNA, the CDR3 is TGTGCCAGCTCACCCCCGGGACCCTCCTACAATGAGCAGTTCTTC. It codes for CASSPPGPSYNEQFF.

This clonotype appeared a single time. CDR3 DNA: TGTGCCAGCGAACTCAGCGACACCGGGGAGCTGTTTTTT. It yields the protein CASELSDTGELFF. V gene TRBV6-2 or TRBV6-3 combines with J gene TRBJ2-2, with D unresolved. With 8 bases removed from V and 3 bases from J, the gap between germline ends came to 10 bases. The CDR3 has 13 amino acids. CDR1 and CDR2 from the germline V gene are MNHEY and SVGEGT.

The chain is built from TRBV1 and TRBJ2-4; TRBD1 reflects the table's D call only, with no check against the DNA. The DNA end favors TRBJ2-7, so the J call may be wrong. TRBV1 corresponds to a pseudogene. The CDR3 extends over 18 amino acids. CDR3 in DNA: TGCACCAGCAGCCAAGTTTCAAAGGACAGCCGGACCACATACGAGCAGTACTTC. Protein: CTSSQVSKDSRTTYEQYF.

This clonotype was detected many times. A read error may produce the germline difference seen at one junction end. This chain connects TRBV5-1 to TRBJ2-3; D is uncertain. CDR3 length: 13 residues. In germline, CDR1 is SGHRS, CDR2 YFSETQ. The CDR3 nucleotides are TGTGCCAGCAGCCTCGGGAGCACAGATACGCAGTATTTT. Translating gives CASSLGSTDTQYF.

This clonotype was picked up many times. Here the CDR3 DNA reads TGCAGCGTTGACGTTCAGGGACAAGAGACCCAGTACTTC. It encodes CSVDVQGQETQYF. This chain connects TRBV29-1 to TRBJ2-5; a weak D match, TRBD1 (5 bases). Germline assignment: CDR1 SQVTM and CDR2 ANQGSEA. The V end lost 3 bases, the J end lost 2 bases, and 10 bases lay between the germline ends. The CDR3 loop spans 13 amino acids.

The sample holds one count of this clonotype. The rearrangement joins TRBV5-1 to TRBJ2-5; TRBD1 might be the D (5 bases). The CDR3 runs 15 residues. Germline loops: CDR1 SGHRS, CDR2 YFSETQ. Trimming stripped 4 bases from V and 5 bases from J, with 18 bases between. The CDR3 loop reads CASSDKRQGGETQYF. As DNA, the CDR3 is TGCGCCAGCAGCGACAAGCGCCAGGGTGGGGAGACCCAGTACTTC.

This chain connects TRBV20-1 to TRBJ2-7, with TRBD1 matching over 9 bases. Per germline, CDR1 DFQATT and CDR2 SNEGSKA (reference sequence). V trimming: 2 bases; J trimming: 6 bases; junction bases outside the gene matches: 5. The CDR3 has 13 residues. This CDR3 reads CSARFTGGVEQYF. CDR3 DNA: TGCAGTGCTAGATTCACAGGGGGCGTCGAGCAGTACTTC.

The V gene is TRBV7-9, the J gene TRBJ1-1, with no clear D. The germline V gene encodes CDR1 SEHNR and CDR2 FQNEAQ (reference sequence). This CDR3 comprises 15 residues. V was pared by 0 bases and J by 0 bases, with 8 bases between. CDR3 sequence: CASSLAEFLNTEAFF. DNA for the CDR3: TGTGCCAGCAGCTTAGCGGAATTTTTGAACACTGAAGCTTTCTTT. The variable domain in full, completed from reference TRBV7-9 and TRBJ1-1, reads DTGVSQNPRHKITKRGQNVTFRCDPISEHNRLYWYRQTLGQGPEFLTYFQNEAQLEKSRLLSDRFSAERPKGSFSTLEIQRTEQGDSAMYLCASSLAEFLNTEAFFGQGTRLTVV.

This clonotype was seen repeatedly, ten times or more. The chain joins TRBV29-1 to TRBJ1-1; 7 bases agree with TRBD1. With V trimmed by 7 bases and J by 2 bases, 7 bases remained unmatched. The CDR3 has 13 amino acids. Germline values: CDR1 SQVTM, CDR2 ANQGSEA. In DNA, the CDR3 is TGCAGCGCTAAGACAGGGTTCAACACTGAAGCTTTCTTT. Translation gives CSAKTGFNTEAFF.

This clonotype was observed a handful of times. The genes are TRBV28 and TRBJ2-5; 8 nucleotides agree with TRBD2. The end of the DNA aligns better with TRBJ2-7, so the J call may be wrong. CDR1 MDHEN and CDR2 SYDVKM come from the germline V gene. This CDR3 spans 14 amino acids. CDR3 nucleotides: TGTGCCAGCACCGGGGCGGGGGGAACCTACGAGCAGTACTTC. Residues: CASTGAGGTYEQYF.

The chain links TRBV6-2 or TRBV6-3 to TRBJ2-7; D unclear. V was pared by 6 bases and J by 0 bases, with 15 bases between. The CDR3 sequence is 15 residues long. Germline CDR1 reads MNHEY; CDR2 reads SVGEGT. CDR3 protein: CASSNPFGHSYEQYF. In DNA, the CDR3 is TGTGCCAGCAGCAACCCCTTTGGGCACTCCTACGAGCAGTACTTC.

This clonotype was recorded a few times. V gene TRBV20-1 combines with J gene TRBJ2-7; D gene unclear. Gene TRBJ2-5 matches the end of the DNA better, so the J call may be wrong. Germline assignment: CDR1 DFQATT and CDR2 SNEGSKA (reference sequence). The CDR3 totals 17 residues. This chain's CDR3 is CSAHQTLSLESFETQYF. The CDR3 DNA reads TGCAGTGCCCACCAGACGCTCAGCCTGGAGTCTTTTGAGACCCAGTACTTC.

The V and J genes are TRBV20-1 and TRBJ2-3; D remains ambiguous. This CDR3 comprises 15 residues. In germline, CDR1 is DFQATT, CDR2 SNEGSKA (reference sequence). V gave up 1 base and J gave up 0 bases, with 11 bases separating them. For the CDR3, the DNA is TGCAGTGCTAGAGTAGGCGGCTCTAGCACAGATACGCAGTATTTT. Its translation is CSARVGGSSTDTQYF.